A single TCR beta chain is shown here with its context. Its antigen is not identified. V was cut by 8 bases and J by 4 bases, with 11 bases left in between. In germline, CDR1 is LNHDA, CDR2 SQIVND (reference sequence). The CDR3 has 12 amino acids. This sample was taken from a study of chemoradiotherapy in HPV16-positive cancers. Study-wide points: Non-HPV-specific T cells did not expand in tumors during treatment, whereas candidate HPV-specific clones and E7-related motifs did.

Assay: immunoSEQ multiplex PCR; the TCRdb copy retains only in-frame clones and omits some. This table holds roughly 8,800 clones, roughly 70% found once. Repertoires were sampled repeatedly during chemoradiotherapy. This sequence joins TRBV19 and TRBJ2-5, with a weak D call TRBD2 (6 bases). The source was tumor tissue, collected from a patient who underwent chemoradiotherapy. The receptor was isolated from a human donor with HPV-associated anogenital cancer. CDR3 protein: CASRQAGETQYF. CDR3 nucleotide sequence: TGTGCCAGTCGACAAGCGGGAGAGACCCAGTACTTC. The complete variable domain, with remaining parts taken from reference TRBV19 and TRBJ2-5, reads DGGITQSPKYLFRKEGQNVTLSCEQNLNHDAMYWYRQDPGQGLRLIYYSQIVNDFQKGDIAEGYSVSREKKESFPLTVTSAQKNPTAFYLCASRQAGETQYFGPGTRLLVL.